These 5 T cell receptor beta chains originate from one sample sequenced in a study of tumor-infiltrating lymphocytes in primary liver carcinoma. Germline DNA was extracted too, while blood RNA derived from unsorted whole blood. A primer matching the constant region was used to make TCR beta cDNA from approximately 500 ng of total RNA. It was through three nested multiplex PCR rounds of slightly modified ARM-PCR that TCR beta libraries arose. A C-beta reverse primer was combined with TRBV1-TRBV30 forward primers in the first two PCR rounds, and each round had approximately 10 cycles. TCRdb itself ran the multiplex PCR reads through MiXCR, one entry per CDR3 protein. The table lists 320,000 or so distinct CDR3 sequences, 65% of them singletons. The material sequenced was peripheral blood. These receptors were obtained from a man aged 40-49 years with primary liver carcinoma and hepatitis B virus infection.

About this clonotype: The conserved closing phenylalanine or tryptophan is absent in this CDR3, likely reflecting a read error. V gene TRBV12-3 or TRBV12-4 combines with J gene TRBJ2-5, with 12 bases lining up with TRBD2. V lost 7 bases to trimming and J lost 3 bases; unmatched junction nucleotides: 6. The CDR3 has 15 amino acids. For the CDR3, the DNA is TGTGCCAGCATTTTGACTAGCGGGAGTGAAGAGACCCAGTACATC. Residues: CASILTSGSEETQYI.

The chain recombines TRBV20-1 with TRBJ2-3; TRBD2 agrees at 13 bases. The CDR3 spans 16 residues. V lost 5 bases to trimming and J lost 6 bases; unmatched junction nucleotides: 11. Germline V gene data show CDR1 as DFQATT and CDR2 as SNEGSKA (reference sequence). The CDR3 DNA reads TGCAGTGCTCCAACCCGACTAGCGGGAGGACCGGATACGCAGTATTTT. Its translation: CSAPTRLAGGPDTQYF.

The J gene is TRBJ2-3, the V gene TRBV6-5, with TRBD2 matching 10 bases. V trimming: 5 bases; J trimming: 4 bases; junction bases outside the gene matches: 12. Germline CDR1 is MNHEY and CDR2 is SVGAGI. The CDR3 spans 17 residues. The CDR3 nucleotides are TGTGCCAGCAGTCCCTCGAGACTAGCGGGTATCCCAGATACGCAGTATTTT. It yields the protein CASSPSRLAGIPDTQYF.

This clonotype has just a few counts. DNA of the CDR3: TGTGCCAGCAGTTACGTCTCAGGGGCTCAGCCCCAGCATTTT. This encodes CASSYVSGAQPQHF. The chain employs TRBV6-2 or TRBV6-3 and TRBJ1-5; D is possibly TRBD1 (6 bases). Per germline, CDR1 MNHEY and CDR2 SVGEGT. V was trimmed by 2 bases and J by 6 bases, leaving 11 bases between them. There are 14 residues in the CDR3.

This clonotype was detected once. This is likely a read error, given that the CDR3 carries no conserved phenylalanine or tryptophan at its end. It is unclear where the CDR3 begins or ends on the DNA, so no DNA is shown, and the CDR3 is as TCRdb lists it. The rearrangement joins TRBV11-2 to TRBJ1-6; the table's D call of TRBD1 was not tested on the DNA. Both ends counted, the CDR3 spans 14 residues. CDR1 and CDR2 (germline): SGHAT, FQNNGV. This CDR3 reads CASSPGQGFGPLQL.